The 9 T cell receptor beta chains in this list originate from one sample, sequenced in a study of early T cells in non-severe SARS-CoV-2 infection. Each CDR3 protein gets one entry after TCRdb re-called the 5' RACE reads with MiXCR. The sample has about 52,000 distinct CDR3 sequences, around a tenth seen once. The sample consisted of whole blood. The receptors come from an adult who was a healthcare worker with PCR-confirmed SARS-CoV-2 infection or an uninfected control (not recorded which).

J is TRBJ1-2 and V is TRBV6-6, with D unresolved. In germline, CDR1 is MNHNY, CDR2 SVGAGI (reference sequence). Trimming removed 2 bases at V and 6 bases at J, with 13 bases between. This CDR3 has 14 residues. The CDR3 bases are TGTGCCAGCAGTTACAGGGCGAGTGTAGATGGCTACACCTTC. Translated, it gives CASSYRASVDGYTF.

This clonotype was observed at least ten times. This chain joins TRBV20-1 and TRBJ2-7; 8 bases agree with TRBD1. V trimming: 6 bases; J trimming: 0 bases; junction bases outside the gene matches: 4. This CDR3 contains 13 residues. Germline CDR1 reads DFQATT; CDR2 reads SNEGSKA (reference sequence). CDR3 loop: CSAGTGGSYEQYF. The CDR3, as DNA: TGCAGTGCAGGAACAGGGGGCTCCTACGAGCAGTACTTC.

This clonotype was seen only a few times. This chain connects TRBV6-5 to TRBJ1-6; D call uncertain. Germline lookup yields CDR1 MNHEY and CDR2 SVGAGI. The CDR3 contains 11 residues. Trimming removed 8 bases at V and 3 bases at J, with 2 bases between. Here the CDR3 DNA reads TGTGCCAGCGGCTATAATTCACCCCTCCACTTT. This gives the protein CASGYNSPLHF.

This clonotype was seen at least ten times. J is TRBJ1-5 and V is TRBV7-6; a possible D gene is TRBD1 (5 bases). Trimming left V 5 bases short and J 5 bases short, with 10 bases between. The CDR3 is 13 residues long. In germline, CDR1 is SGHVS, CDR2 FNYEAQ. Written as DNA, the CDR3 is TGTGCCAGCAGCCCAACAGGATATCAGCCCCAGCATTTT. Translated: CASSPTGYQPQHF. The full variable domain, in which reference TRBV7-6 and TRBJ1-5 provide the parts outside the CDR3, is GAGVSQSPRYKVTKRGQDVALRCDPISGHVSLYWYRQALGQGPEFLTYFNYEAQQDKSGLPNDRFSAERPEGSISTLTIQRTEQRDSAMYRCASSPTGYQPQHFGDGTRLSIL.

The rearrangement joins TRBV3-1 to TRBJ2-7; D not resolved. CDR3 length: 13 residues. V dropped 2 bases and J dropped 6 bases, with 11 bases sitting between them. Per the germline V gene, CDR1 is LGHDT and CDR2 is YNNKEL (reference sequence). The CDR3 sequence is CASSQFAAREQYF. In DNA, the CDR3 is TGTGCCAGCAGCCAATTTGCAGCGCGCGAGCAGTACTTC.

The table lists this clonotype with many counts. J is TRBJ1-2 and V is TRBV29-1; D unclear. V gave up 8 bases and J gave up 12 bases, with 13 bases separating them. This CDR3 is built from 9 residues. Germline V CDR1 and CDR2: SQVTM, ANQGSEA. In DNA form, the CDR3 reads TGCAGCTTCTCCCCCCGCAACACCTTC. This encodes CSFSPRNTF.

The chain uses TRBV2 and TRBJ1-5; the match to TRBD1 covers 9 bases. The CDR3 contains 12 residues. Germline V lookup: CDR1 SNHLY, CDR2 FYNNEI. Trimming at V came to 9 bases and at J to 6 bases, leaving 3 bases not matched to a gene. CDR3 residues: CARGQGTQPQHF. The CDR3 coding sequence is TGTGCCAGGGGACAGGGAACTCAGCCCCAGCATTTT.

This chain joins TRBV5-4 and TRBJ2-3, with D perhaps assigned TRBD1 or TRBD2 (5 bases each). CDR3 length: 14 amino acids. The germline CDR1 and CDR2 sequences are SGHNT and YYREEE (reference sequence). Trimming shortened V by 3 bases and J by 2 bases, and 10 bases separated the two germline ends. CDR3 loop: CASSWSGTTDTQYF. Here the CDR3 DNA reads TGTGCCAGCAGCTGGTCGGGGACCACAGATACGCAGTATTTT.

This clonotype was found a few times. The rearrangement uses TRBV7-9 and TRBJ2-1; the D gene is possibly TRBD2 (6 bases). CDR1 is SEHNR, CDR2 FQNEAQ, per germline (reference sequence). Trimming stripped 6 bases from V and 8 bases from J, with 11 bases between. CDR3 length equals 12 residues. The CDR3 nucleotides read TGTGCCAGCAGTACCACGGGGGATGAGCAGTTCTTC. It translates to CASSTTGDEQFF.